This paragraph reports one T cell receptor (beta chain). Other DNA sequences in the sample encode the same CDR3. The data derive from a study of shared clonotypes between healthy human individuals. Naive CD8 cells were CD45RO-negative, positively selected for CCR7, excluding terminally differentiated effector memory CD45RA+ cells. Clones were sequenced by immunoSEQ multiplex PCR, and TCRdb holds only the in-frame ones, with some missing. The repertoire includes some 1,900,000 clones, roughly 94% of them detected once, and 1% to 1.5% sits in the top ten. V lost 0 bases and J lost 3, with 4 bases in between. The CDR3 extends over 13 amino acids. Germline V CDR1 and CDR2: SGHTS, YDEGEE.

This TCR was sampled from a man aged 18-30 years in good health. The rearrangement joins TRBV5-8 to TRBJ2-1, with no clear D. Sample: naive CD8+ T cells sorted from blood. CDR3 DNA: TGTGCCAGCAGCTTGGTTGGCTACAATGAGCAGTTCTTC. Its protein product is CASSLVGYNEQFF. Looking up the rest from reference TRBV5-8 and TRBJ2-1 gives the full variable domain: EAGVTQSPTHLIKTRGQQATLRCSPISGHTSVYWYQQALGLGLQFLLWYDEGEERNRGNFPPRFSGRQFPNYSSELNVNALELEDSALYLCASSLVGYNEQFFGPGTRLTVL.